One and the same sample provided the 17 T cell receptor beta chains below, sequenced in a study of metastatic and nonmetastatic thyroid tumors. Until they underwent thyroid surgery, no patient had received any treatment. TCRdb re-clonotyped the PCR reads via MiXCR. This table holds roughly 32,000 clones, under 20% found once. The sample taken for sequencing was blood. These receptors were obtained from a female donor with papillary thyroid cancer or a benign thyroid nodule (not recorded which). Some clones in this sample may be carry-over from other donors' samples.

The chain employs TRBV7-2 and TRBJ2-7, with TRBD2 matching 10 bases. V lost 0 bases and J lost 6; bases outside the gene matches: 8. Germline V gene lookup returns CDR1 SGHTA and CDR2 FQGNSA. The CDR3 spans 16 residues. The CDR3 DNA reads TGTGCCAGCAGCTTAGCGCCTAGCGGGAGTTCACGCGAGCAGTACTTC. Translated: CASSLAPSGSSREQYF.

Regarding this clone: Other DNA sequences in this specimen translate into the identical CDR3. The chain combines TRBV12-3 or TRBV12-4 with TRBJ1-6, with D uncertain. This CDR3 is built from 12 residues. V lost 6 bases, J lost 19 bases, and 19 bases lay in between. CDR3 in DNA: TGTGCCAGCAGGGTAGGAGATTCACCACTACACTTT. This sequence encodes CASRVGDSPLHF.

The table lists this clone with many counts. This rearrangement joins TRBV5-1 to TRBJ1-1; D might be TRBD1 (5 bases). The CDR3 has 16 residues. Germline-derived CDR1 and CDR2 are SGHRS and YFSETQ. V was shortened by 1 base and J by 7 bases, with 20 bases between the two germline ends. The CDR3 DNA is TGCGCCAGCAGCTTGCGCACCCTCTCGCGGGACGTTGAAGCTTTCTTT. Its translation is CASSLRTLSRDVEAFF.

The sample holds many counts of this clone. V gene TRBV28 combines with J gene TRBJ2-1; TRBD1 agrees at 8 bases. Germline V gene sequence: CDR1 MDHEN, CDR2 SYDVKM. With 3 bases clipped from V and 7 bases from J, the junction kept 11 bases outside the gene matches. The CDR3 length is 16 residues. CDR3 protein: CASSFLRTGSRNEQFF. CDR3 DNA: TGTGCCAGCAGTTTTTTAAGGACAGGGTCGAGGAATGAGCAGTTCTTC.

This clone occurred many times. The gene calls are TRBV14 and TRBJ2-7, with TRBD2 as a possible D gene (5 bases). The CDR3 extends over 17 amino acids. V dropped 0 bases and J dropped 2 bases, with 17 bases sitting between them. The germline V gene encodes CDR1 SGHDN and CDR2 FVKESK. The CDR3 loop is CASSQEGWLAETYEQYF. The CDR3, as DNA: TGTGCCAGCAGCCAAGAGGGATGGCTAGCCGAGACCTACGAGCAGTACTTC.

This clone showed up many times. Here the CDR3 DNA reads TGTGCCAGCAGTGAAGGGGGCCCGAATGAAAAACTGTTTTTT. The encoded protein is CASSEGGPNEKLFF. The chain couples TRBV28 to TRBJ1-4, with TRBD1 identical over 7 bases. The ends lost 5 bases at V and 5 bases at J; junction bases unmatched: 5. The CDR3 length is 14 residues. Germline loops: CDR1 MDHEN, CDR2 SYDVKM.

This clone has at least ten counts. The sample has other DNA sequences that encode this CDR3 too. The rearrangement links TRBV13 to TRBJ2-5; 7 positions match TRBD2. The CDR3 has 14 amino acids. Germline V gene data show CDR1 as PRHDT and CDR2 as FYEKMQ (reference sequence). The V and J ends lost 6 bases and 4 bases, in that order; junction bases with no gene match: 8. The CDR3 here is CASSLGGRGETQYF. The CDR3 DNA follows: TGTGCCAGCAGTTTGGGAGGGAGAGGAGAGACCCAGTACTTC.

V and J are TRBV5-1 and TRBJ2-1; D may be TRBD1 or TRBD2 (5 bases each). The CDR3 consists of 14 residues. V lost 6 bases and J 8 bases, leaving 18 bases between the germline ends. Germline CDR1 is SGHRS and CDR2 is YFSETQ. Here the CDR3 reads CASTSWGRDHEQFF. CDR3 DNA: TGCGCCAGCACCTCCTGGGGCAGGGACCATGAGCAGTTCTTC.

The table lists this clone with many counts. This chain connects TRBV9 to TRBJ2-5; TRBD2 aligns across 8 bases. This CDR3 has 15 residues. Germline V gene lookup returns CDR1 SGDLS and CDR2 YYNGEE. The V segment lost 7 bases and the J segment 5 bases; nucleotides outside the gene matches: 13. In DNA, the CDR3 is TGTGCCAGCGATTCACTAGCGGAGGATGGGGAGACCCAGTACTTC. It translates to CASDSLAEDGETQYF.

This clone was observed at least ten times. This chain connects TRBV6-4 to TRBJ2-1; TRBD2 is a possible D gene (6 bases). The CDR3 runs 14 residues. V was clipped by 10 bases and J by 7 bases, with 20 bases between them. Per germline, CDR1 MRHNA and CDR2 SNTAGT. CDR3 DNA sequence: TGTGCCATCCCCTCCGGGAGAGTCCGTAATGAGCAGTTCTTC. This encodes CAIPSGRVRNEQFF.

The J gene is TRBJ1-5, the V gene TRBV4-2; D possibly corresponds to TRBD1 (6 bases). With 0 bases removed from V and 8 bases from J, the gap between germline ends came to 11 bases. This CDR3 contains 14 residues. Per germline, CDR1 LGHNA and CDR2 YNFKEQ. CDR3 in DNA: TGTGCCAGCAGCCAAGAGGCCGGACAGAAGCCCCAGCATTTT. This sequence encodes CASSQEAGQKPQHF.

The CDR3 bases are TGTGCCAGCAGCCAAGATCGAGGGGGCCAAGAGACCCAGTACTTC. Residues: CASSQDRGGQETQYF. The chain uses TRBV4-2 and TRBJ2-5, with D possibly TRBD1 on 6 matching bases. The CDR3 runs 15 residues. Germline-derived CDR1 and CDR2 are LGHNA and YNFKEQ. The ends were cut back, 0 bases at V and 1 base at J, with 9 bases in the middle.

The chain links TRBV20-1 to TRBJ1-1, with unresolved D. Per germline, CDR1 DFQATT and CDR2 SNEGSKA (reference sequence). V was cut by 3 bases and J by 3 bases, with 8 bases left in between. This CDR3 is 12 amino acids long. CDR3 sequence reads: CSARMSDTEAFF. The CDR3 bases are TGCAGTGCTAGGATGAGTGACACTGAAGCTTTCTTT.

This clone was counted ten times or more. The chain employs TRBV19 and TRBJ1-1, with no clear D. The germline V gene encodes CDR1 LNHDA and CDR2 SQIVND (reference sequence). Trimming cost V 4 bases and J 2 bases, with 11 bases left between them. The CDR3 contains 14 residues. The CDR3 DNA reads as TGTGCCAGTAGTAAATCGGCAGGCAACACTGAAGCTTTCTTT. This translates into CASSKSAGNTEAFF.

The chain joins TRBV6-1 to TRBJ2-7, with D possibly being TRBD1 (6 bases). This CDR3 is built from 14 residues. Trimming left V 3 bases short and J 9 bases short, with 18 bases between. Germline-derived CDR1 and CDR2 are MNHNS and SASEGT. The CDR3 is CASSETGVLRGQYF. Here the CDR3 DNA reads TGTGCCAGCAGTGAGACAGGCGTACTACGAGGGCAGTACTTC.

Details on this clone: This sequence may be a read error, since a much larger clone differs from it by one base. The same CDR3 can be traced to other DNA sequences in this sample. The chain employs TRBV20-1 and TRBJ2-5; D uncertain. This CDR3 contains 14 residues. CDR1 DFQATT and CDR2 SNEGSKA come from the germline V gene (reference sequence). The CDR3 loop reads CSAPLPHSQETQYF. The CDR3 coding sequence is TGCAGTGCTCCCCTTCCCCACAGCCAAGAGACTCAGTACTTC.

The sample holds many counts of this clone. This chain's CDR3 is CASSFQGAAGTEAFF. The CDR3 region has the DNA TGTGCCAGCAGCTTTCAGGGGGCCGCGGGCACTGAAGCTTTCTTT. The chain couples TRBV5-5 to TRBJ1-1; TRBD1 matches 8 bases. The junction had 7 bases not matched to a gene; V was cut back by 2 bases and J by 4 bases. Germline V lookup: CDR1 SGHKS, CDR2 YYEKEE (reference sequence). The CDR3 loop spans 15 amino acids.